This T cell receptor (beta chain) was captured by sequencing in a study of immune characterization of retroperitoneal liposarcoma. TCRdb independently ran MiXCR on the PCR reads; one entry per CDR3 protein. The profile shows approximately 11,000 distinct CDR3 sequences, over 20% of them singletons. Germline V lookup: CDR1 MDHEN, CDR2 SYDVKM. This CDR3 region has 14 residues. The chain combines TRBV28 with TRBJ2-5; D unclear. The DNA end is a closer match to TRBJ2-7, so the J assignment may be wrong. This TCR came from a female donor with retroperitoneal liposarcoma. What was sequenced was blood. CDR3 region: CASSFGGPQAEQYF. The DNA of the CDR3 is TGTGCCAGCAGTTTCGGCGGTCCTCAGGCCGAGCAGTACTTC.